This is a list of T cell receptor beta chains from one sample in a study of blood T cells in healthy people across ages. TCRdb reanalysed the 5' RACE reads using MiXCR and keeps one entry per CDR3 protein. The data show approximately 670,000 distinct CDR3 sequences, with around 43% seen just once and about 32% held by the top ten. Material: blood. The receptors shown here come from a man older than 75 in good health. Both conserved end residues are part of each CDR3. The D gene is left open where the match is weak. Only part of the rows carry a size: once, few, many, or a class if the clone is expanded.

.	TRBJ2-3	TRBD2	TRBV10-3	CAINPGLAGADTQYF	TGTGCCATCAATCCCGGGCTAGCGGGGGCAGATACGCAGTATTTT
.	TRBJ1-5	.	TRBV7-9	CASRSGAGGNQPQHF	TGTGCCAGCAGATCGGGGGCAGGGGGCAATCAGCCCCAGCATTTT
.	TRBJ2-1	.	TRBV7-2	CASSLTRGGNNEQFF	TGTGCCAGCAGCTTAACGCGGGGCGGGAACAATGAGCAGTTCTTC
.	TRBJ2-7	.	TRBV4-3	CASSPSSNNEQYF	TGCGCCAGCAGCCCGAGCTCGAACAATGAGCAGTACTTC
.	TRBJ2-3	.	TRBV5-5	CASSQIPSLTFTDTQYF	TGTGCCAGCAGCCAGATCCCGTCCCTTACTTTCACAGATACGCAGTATTTT
few	TRBJ2-3	.	TRBV6-1	CASTSRDRTDTQYF	TGTGCCAGCACCAGCCGAGACCGCACAGATACGCAGTATTTT
.	TRBJ2-1	.	TRBV27	CASSLFPSGSSYNEQFF	TGTGCCAGCAGTTTATTCCCCTCGGGGAGCTCCTACAATGAGCAGTTCTTC
.	TRBJ2-1	TRBD2	TRBV10-3	CAISESLWRGGQSEQFF	TGTGCCATCAGTGAGTCTCTTTGGCGGGGGGGCCAGAGTGAGCAGTTCTTC
once	TRBJ2-3	TRBD2	TRBV5-1	CATAGRAGTDTQYF	TGCGCCACCGCCGGGAGGGCCGGTACAGATACGCAGTATTTT
.	TRBJ2-7	TRBD1	TRBV27	CASATLGQGTYEQYF	TGTGCCAGCGCTACCCTCGGACAGGGCACCTACGAGCAGTACTTC